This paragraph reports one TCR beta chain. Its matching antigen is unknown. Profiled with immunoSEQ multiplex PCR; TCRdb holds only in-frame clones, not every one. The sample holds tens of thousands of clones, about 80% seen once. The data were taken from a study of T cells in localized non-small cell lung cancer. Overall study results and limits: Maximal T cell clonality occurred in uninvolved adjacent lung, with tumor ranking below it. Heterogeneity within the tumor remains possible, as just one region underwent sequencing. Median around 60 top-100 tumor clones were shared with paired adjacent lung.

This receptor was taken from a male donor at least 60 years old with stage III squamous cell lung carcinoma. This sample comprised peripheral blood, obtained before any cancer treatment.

The CDR3 protein is CSVEGAGGANEQFF. The CDR3 DNA sequence: TGCAGCGTTGAAGGTGCCGGGGGGGCAAATGAGCAGTTCTTC. The chain has TRBV29-1 and TRBJ2-1; TRBD2 matches 8 bases. CDR1 is SQVTM, CDR2 ANQGSEA, per germline. The CDR3 runs 14 residues. V was pared by 1 base and J by 7 bases, with 6 bases of the junction left unmatched.